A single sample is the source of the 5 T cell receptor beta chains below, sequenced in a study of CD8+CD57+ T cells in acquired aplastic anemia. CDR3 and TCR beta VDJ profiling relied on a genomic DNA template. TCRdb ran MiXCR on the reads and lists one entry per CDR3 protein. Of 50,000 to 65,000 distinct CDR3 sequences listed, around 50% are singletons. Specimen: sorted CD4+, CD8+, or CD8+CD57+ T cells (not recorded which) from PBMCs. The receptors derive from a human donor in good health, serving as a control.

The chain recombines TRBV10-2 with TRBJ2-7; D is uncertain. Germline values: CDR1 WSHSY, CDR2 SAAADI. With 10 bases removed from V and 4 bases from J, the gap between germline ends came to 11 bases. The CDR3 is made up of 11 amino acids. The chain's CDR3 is CATLSGYEQYF. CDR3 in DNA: TGCGCCACCTTGTCTGGGTACGAGCAGTACTTC.

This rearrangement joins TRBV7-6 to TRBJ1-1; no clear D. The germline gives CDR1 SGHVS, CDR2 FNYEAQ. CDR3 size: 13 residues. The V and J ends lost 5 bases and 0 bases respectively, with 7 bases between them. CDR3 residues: CASSLEMNTEAFF. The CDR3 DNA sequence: TGTGCCAGCAGCCTAGAGATGAACACTGAAGCTTTCTTT.

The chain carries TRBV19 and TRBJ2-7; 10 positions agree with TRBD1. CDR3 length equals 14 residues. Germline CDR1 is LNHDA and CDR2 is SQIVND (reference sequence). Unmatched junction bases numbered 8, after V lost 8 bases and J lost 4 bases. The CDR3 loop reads CASVKRTGGYEQYF. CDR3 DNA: TGTGCCAGTGTGAAAAGGACAGGGGGTTACGAGCAGTACTTC.

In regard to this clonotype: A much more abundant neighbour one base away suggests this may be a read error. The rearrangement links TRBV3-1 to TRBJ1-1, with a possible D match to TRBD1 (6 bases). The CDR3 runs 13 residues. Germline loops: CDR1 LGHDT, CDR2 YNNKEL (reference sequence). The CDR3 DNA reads TGTGCCAGCAGCCAGCACAGGGCAACTGAAGCTTCCTTT. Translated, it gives CASSQHRATEASF.

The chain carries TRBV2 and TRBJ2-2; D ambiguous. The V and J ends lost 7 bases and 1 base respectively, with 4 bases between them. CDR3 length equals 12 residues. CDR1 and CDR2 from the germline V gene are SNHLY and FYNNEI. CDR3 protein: CASTGNTGELFF. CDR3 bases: TGTGCCAGCACCGGGAACACCGGGGAGCTGTTTTTT.